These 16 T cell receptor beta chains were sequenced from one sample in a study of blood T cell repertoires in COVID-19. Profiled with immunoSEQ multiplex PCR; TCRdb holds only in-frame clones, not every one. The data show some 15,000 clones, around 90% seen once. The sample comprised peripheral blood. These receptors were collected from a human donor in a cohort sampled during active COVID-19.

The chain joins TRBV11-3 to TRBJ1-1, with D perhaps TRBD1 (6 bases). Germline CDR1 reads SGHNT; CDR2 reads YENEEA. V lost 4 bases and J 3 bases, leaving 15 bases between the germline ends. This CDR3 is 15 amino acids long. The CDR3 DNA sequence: TGTGCCAGCAGCTCAAACACAGGGCGCGACACTGAAGCTTTCTTT. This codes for CASSSNTGRDTEAFF.

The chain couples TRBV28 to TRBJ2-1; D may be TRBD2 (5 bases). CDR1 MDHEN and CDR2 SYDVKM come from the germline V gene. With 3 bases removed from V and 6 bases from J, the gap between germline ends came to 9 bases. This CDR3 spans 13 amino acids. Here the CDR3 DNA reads TGTGCCAGCAGTTTTCACGGGATCAATGAGCAGTTCTTC. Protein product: CASSFHGINEQFF. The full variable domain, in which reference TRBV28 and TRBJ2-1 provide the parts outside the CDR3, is DVKVTQSSRYLVKRTGEKVFLECVQDMDHENMFWYRQDPGLGLRLIYFSYDVKMKEKGDIPEGYSVSREKKERFSLILESASTNQTSMYLCASSFHGINEQFFGPGTRLTVL.

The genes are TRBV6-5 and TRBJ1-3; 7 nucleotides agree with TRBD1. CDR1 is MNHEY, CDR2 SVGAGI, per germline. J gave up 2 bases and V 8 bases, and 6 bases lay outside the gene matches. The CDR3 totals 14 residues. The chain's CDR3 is CASQTGVAGNTIYF. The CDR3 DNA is TGTGCCAGCCAAACAGGGGTGGCTGGAAACACCATATATTTT.

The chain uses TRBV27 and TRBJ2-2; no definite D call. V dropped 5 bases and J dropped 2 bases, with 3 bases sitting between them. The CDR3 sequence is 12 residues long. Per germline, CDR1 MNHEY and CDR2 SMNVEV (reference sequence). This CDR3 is CASSLNTGELFF. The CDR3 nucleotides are TGTGCCAGCAGTCTCAACACCGGGGAGCTGTTTTTT.

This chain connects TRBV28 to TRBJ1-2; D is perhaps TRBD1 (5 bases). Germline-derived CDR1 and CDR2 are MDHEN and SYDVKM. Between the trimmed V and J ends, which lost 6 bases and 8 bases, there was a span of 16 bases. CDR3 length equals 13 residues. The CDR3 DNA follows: TGTGCCAGCAGCCCGGGACTTAGCTACGGCTACACCTTC. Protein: CASSPGLSYGYTF.

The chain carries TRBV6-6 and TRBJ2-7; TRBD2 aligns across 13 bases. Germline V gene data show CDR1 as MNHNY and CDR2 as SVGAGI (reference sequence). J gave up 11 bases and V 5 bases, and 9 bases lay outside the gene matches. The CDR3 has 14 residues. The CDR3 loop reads CASSPELAGGPKYF. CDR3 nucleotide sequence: TGTGCCAGCAGTCCGGAACTAGCGGGAGGGCCAAAGTACTTC.

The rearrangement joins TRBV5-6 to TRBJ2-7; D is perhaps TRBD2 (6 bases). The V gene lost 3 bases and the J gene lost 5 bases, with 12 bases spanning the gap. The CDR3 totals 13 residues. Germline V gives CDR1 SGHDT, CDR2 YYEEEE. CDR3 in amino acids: CASSWADYDEQYF. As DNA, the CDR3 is TGTGCCAGCAGCTGGGCGGACTACGACGAGCAGTACTTC.

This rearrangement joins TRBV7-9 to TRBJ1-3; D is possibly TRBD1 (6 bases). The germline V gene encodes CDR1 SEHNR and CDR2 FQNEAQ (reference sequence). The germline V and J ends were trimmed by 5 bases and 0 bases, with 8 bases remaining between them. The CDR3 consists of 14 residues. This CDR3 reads CASSLGHSGNTIYF. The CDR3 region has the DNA TGTGCCAGCAGCCTGGGACACTCTGGAAACACCATATATTTT.

The CDR3 is CASSQDREGADTQYF. In nucleotides, the CDR3 is TGCGCCAGCAGCCAAGATCGTGAGGGTGCAGATACGCAGTATTTT. The chain recombines TRBV4-3 with TRBJ2-3, with D maybe TRBD2 (5 bases). Between the trimmed V and J ends, which lost 0 bases and 4 bases, there was a span of 11 bases. Germline loops: CDR1 LGHNA, CDR2 YSLEER. There are 15 residues in the CDR3.

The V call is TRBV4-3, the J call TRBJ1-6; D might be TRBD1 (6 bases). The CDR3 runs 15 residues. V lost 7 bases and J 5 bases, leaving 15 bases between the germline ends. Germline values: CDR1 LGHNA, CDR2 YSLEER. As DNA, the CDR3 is TGCGCCAGCATGTCTAAACAGGGAAATAATTCACCCCTCCACTTT. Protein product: CASMSKQGNNSPLHF.

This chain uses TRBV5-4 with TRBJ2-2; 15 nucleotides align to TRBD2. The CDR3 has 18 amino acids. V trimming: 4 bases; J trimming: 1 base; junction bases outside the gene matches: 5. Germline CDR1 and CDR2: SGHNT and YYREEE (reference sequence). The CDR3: CASSTPGLAGGNTGELFF. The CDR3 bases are TGTGCCAGCAGCACTCCGGGACTAGCGGGAGGGAACACCGGGGAGCTGTTTTTT. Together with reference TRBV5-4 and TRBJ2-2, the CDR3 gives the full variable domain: ETGVTQSPTHLIKTRGQQVTLRCSSQSGHNTVSWYQQALGQGPQFIFQYYREEENGRGNFPPRFSGLQFPNYSSELNVNALELDDSALYLCASSTPGLAGGNTGELFFGEGSRLTVL.

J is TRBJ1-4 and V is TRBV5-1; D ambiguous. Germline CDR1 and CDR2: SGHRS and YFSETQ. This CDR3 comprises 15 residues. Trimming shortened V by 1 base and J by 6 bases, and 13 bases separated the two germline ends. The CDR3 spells CASSLRGAIDEKLFF. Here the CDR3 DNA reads TGCGCCAGCAGCTTGCGGGGAGCGATCGATGAAAAACTGTTTTTT.

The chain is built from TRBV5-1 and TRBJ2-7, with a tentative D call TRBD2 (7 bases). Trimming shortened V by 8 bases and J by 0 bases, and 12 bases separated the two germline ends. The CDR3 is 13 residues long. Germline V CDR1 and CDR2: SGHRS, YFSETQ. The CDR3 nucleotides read TGCGCCAGTGCGGGGGCCAACTCCTACGAGCAGTACTTC. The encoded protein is CASAGANSYEQYF.

CDR3 protein: CASSPGLHQDTQYF. CDR3 DNA: TGTGCCAGTAGTCCGGGACTCCATCAGGATACGCAGTATTTT. This chain links TRBV19 with TRBJ2-3; a weak D match, TRBD2 (6 bases). V lost 5 bases and J lost 6, with 15 bases in between. Germline assignment: CDR1 LNHDA and CDR2 SQIVND (reference sequence). The CDR3 is 14 residues long.

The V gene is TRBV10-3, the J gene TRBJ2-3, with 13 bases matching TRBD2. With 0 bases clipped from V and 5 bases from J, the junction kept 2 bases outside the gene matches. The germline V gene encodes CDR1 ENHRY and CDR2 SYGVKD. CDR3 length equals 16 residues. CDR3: CAISESGLAGIDTQYF. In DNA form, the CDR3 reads TGTGCCATCAGTGAGTCGGGACTAGCGGGAATAGATACGCAGTATTTT.

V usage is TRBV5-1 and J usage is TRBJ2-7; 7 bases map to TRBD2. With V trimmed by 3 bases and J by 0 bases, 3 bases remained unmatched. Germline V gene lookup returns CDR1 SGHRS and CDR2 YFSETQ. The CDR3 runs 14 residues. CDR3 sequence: CASSSIAGSYEQYF. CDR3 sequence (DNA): TGCGCCAGCAGCTCAATAGCGGGCTCCTACGAGCAGTACTTC. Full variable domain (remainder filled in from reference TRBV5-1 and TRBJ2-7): KAGVTQTPRYLIKTRGQQVTLSCSPISGHRSVSWYQQTPGQGLQFLFEYFSETQRNKGNFPGRFSGRQFSNSRSEMNVSTLELGDSALYLCASSSIAGSYEQYFGPGTRLTVT.